This T cell receptor (beta chain) derives from a study of T cell responses to AZD1222 COVID-19 vaccine. Overall study: Pooling of second doses given at about 4 or about 12 weeks was done. Study outcomes and limitations: In all cases, repertoires were sampled only after the peak T cell response. At baseline, just a handful of AZD1222 recipients tested seropositive.

TCRdb's table, derived via immunoSEQ multiplex PCR, lists solely in-frame clones and lacks some. The table has 150,000 or so clones, roughly 86% seen once. Trimming shortened V by 5 bases and J by 7 bases, and 12 bases separated the two germline ends. The CDR3 is 12 amino acids. CDR1 is SGHTA and CDR2 is FQGTGA in the germline V gene. On this clone: Its antigen is currently unknown.

Sequencing used peripheral blood, obtained on day 0 of AZD1222 vaccination. This TCR derives from an adult in good health. V is TRBV7-3 and J is TRBJ2-7; D could derive from TRBD1 or TRBD2 (5 bases each). The CDR3 reads CASSPSGGEQYF. CDR3 sequence (DNA): TGTGCCAGCAGCCCTAGTGGGGGAGAGCAGTACTTC.